What follows is one TCR beta chain and its context. There is no known antigen for this receptor. The observed sequence ends 3 residues before the CDR3 terminus, with the missing tail filled in from the germline J gene. TCR beta CDR3 regions were amplified by multiplex PCR from an average of roughly 1.1 ug genomic DNA per sample using the immunoSEQ assay. Primer bias was corrected in the assay by using a complete synthetic TCR repertoire to establish an amplification baseline. Amplicons were sequenced on the Illumina platform. For the original study's pipeline: Error correction of the sequences involved clustering with frequency ratios plus a modified nearest-neighbor algorithm, after which the sequences were analyzed in the immunoSEQ Analyzer using IMGT gene definitions. At each rarefaction depth, TCR richness and evenness were averaged over 20 rarefaction repeats, and samples with fewer sequences than the depth were excluded. Wilcoxon rank sum tests with FDR correction were used to compare V, D and J gene relative abundances between the groups. For the blinded duplicates, the intraclass correlation was roughly 96% for TCR richness and averaged 76.4% across roughly 72 gene segments. This is the immuneACCESS table as TCRdb keeps it, with only in-frame sequences that have V and J called. A part of the clones is gone; compared with another copy, unresolved V genes explain less than half, and the rest is unexplained. That table furnishes V, J and clone size, whereas the DNA furnished D and trimming. In this sample's table one finds about 35,000 clones. 1.6% of the sample rests with the top ten.

This record comes from a study of T cells in women clearing cervical HPV infection (dated by TCRdb to between 2018 and 2020). Regarding the study in general: The cases were some 27 women with histologically confirmed HPV16-related CIN3 or worse, and 2 of these cases were invasive cancers. The roughly 23 controls were women who cleared a single incident HPV16 infection within 12 months without developing precancer or cancer. Case blood was taken at the visit when the lesion was first identified, whereas control blood was taken when infection was no longer detected. For cases, the median interval between lesion detection and blood sampling was about 160 days, with an interquartile range of roughly 80 to 230 days. Since HLA typing was available for only a few women, HLA type could not be ruled out as a confounder. Nested within Costa Rica's Guanacaste HPV Natural History Study, an exploratory proof-of-principle case-control study compared TCR repertoires across cervical HPV16 outcomes. Cases and controls were matched on age within five years and on year of sample collection. A median age of approximately 30 years was observed in cases versus 37 to 45 in controls, and no significant differences in baseline characteristics were found. In the parent cohort, some 11,000 women aged 18 or older were enrolled in Guanacaste, Costa Rica, during about 1993 to 1994 and then followed for under nine years. Five blinded duplicates per group were added as quality controls, giving roughly 60 samples: approximately 50 participants and 10 replicates. The study at large found these results: Across sequencing depths, CIN3+ cases showed significantly higher TCR repertoire richness than controls, but evenness did not differ between the groups. TRBV6-7 relative abundance was lower in cases than in controls (around 0.11% versus 0.16%; Bonferroni P = 0.0008). Because T-cell numbers per sample were unknown, differences in richness could reflect varying T-cell content rather than repertoire biology. The cross-sectional design could not show whether associations preceded infection or resulted from it; effector/memory subsets and HPV-specific T cells were not isolated. Random forest classifiers combining richness and V gene abundances distinguished cases from controls with an estimated AUC of approximately 0.83.

Every participant had a single incident cervical HPV16 infection, and prevalent HPV16 infections were excluded. Cervical HPV DNA was detected with MY09/MY11 PCR, and genotyping was done with dot-blot hybridization. Fifteen mL of heparinized blood were centrifuged, and the buffy coat was aliquoted, frozen at -30°C, then stored at -80°C. QIAGEN kits were used to extract genomic DNA from buffy coat specimens. CDR1 MDHEN and CDR2 SYDVKM are derived from the germline V gene. Trimming takes 8 bases from V and 0 bases from J, and the germline ends sit 17 bases apart. The CDR3 contains 15 residues, cysteine and phenylalanine counted. The DNA has 36 bases, all within the CDR3, and is read from base 1.

The V and J segments used are TRBV28 and TRBJ2-7, with the D gene too uncertain to name. This TCR was sampled from a woman between 18 and 70 years old with a cervical HPV16 infection that either progressed to CIN3+ or cleared (not recorded which). Sequencing input: blood buffy coat. Incomplete CDR3 DNA: TGTGCCAGCCAGTTGACATATTTGAGCTCCTACGAG. This encodes CASQLTYLSSYE. The CDR3, in full, reads CASQLTYLSSYEQYF.